This TCR beta chain was found in a study of cytomegalovirus exposure and HLA in healthy donors. Study-level points and caveats: Later analysis showed most CMV-associated TCR beta chains appearing HLA-restricted. In a later analysis, several top co-occurrence clusters appeared linked to parvovirus B19, influenza, CMV and Epstein-Barr virus.

Trimming removed 8 bases from V and 7 bases from J; junction bases left unmatched: 17. The CDR3 runs to 16 residues. Germline CDR1 MDHEN, CDR2 SYDVKM. Primers for the PCR totalled 60 Vbeta and 13 Jbeta. Libraries were prepared by immunoSEQ multiplex PCR; TCRdb keeps only in-frame clonotypes and omits some of them. The sample has some 150,000 clones; under 85% are singletons. Comment on this clone: Antigen specificity is unknown.

The chain recombines TRBV28 with TRBJ1-1; TRBD1 aligns across 9 bases. This receptor was identified in a human donor in good health. The source material was PBMCs. The CDR3 loop reads CASCRQGVRMRGEAFF. The CDR3 nucleotides are TGTGCCAGCTGTCGACAGGGGGTCCGTATGCGGGGTGAAGCTTTCTTT.